Each of the 8 T cell receptor beta chains below was sequenced from the same sample in a study of blood T cell repertoires in COVID-19 (dated by TCRdb to about 2020). Receptor amplification or capture employed the immunoSEQ multiplex PCR assay. What TCRdb holds here is the immuneACCESS table cut down to in-frame rearrangements. Part of the clones is not present; checked against another copy, under half of the missing clones reflect an unresolved V gene, and the others are unexplained. The sample yields 350,000 or so clones; nearly 90% were counted once. Of the sample, around 7% falls within the top ten clones. What was sequenced was peripheral blood. The receptors were sampled from a man younger than 35 with active or convalescent COVID-19.

V and J are TRBV27 and TRBJ2-7; D is uncertain. Trimming removed 0 bases from V and 3 bases from J, with 15 bases in between. Germline CDR1 and CDR2: MNHEY and SMNVEV (reference sequence). The CDR3 spans 16 residues. In nucleotides, the CDR3 is TGTGCCAGCAGTTTATCTCTGGCCAACCCCCTCTACGAGCAGTACTTC. This sequence encodes CASSLSLANPLYEQYF.

The rearrangement joins TRBV11-2 to TRBJ2-3; D is ambiguous. V was clipped by 6 bases and J by 2 bases, with 9 bases between them. CDR3 length: 13 amino acids. Germline V gives CDR1 SGHAT, CDR2 FQNNGV. As DNA, the CDR3 is TGTGCCAGCAGTCCTATTAACACAGATACGCAGTATTTT. Translation: CASSPINTDTQYF.

The V call is TRBV28, the J call TRBJ1-1, with 7 bases fitting TRBD1. V shed 6 bases, J shed 3 bases, and the junction held 4 bases outside the gene matches. Germline loops: CDR1 MDHEN, CDR2 SYDVKM. CDR3 length: 13 amino acids. CDR3 sequence reads: CASRGTGDTEAFF. In DNA form, the CDR3 reads TGTGCCAGCAGGGGTACAGGGGACACTGAAGCTTTCTTT.

This chain links TRBV7-2 with TRBJ1-3, with 7 positions matching TRBD1. The CDR3 is 14 residues long. The V gene end was trimmed by 2 bases and the J gene end by 4 bases; junction bases not matched to a gene: 2. The germline gives CDR1 SGHTA, CDR2 FQGNSA. In nucleotides, the CDR3 is TGTGCCAGCAGCTTACAGGGGGGAGGAAACACCATATATTTT. Its translation: CASSLQGGGNTIYF.

V gene TRBV4-1 combines with J gene TRBJ1-4, with D perhaps TRBD1 (5 bases). The V and J ends lost 4 bases and 7 bases respectively, with 13 bases between them. CDR1 and CDR2 (germline): MGHRA, YSYEKL. This CDR3 is 14 amino acids long. The CDR3 is CASSPLGGSEKLFF. CDR3 in DNA: TGCGCCAGCAGCCCTCTGGGGGGTAGTGAAAAACTGTTTTTT.

This rearrangement joins TRBV28 to TRBJ1-5, with 8 bases fitting TRBD1. V was pared by 6 bases and J by 6 bases, with 7 bases of the junction left unmatched. The CDR3 has 14 amino acids. Germline V lookup: CDR1 MDHEN, CDR2 SYDVKM. The CDR3 DNA sequence: TGTGCCAGCAGAGACAGGGGTTTGGGTCAGCCCCAGCATTTT. It codes for CASRDRGLGQPQHF.

The chain joins TRBV15 to TRBJ2-1, with D possibly being TRBD1 (6 bases). The CDR3 length is 16 residues. Germline V CDR1 and CDR2: LNHNV, YYDKDF (reference sequence). Trimming left V 3 bases short and J 5 bases short, with 17 bases between. The CDR3 DNA follows: TGTGCCACCAGCAGTACGTACAGGGTCCCTAACAATGAGCAGTTCTTC. It is translated as CATSSTYRVPNNEQFF.

This chain links TRBV27 with TRBJ2-7; 12 bases align to TRBD2. This CDR3 has 15 residues. Germline V CDR1 and CDR2: MNHEY, SMNVEV (reference sequence). V was pared by 6 bases and J by 4 bases, with 7 bases of the junction left unmatched. CDR3 sequence: CASSLRLAGVYEQYF. For the CDR3, the DNA is TGTGCCAGCAGCCTCAGACTAGCGGGAGTGTACGAGCAGTACTTC.